This is a list of T cell receptor beta chains from one sample in a study of cytomegalovirus exposure and HLA in healthy donors. Method: immunoSEQ multiplex PCR; TCRdb's copy keeps in-frame clones and lacks some. In the table there are hundreds of thousands of clones, over 85% of which are singletons. The sequenced sample consisted of PBMCs. The source of these receptors is a young woman in good health and CMV-seronegative. Both conserved end residues are trimmed from each CDR3.

CDR3 length: 14
V gene: TRBV18
CDR3 protein: ASSPPHRGGRYTQY

CDR3 length: 10
V gene: TRBV23-1
CDR3 protein: ASSHWAGEAF

CDR3 length: 12
V gene: TRBV6-1
CDR3 protein: ASKELYSGNTIY

CDR3 length: 13
V gene: TRBV27
CDR3 protein: ASSKGTGIHQPQH

CDR3 length: 13
V gene: TRBV2
CDR3 protein: ASGEDRGMNTEAF

CDR3 length: 11
V gene: TRBV18
CDR3 protein: ASSASGDTEAF

CDR3 length: 11
V gene: TRBV28
CDR3 protein: ASTGDTSYGYT

CDR3 length: 10
V gene: TRBV4-2
CDR3 protein: ASSQEQGTQY

CDR3 length: 12
V gene: TRBV29-1
CDR3 protein: SVGGGFGKDTQY

CDR3 length: 13
V gene: TRBV6-1
CDR3 protein: ASSGTSEIEETQY

CDR3 length: 13
V gene: TRBV12-5
CDR3 protein: ASGARDRGHSPLH

CDR3 length: 12
V gene: TRBV27
CDR3 protein: ASSSGSSYNEQF

CDR3 length: 14
V gene: TRBV9
CDR3 protein: ASSVGVWGQAYGYT

CDR3 length: 16
V gene: TRBV5-6
CDR3 protein: ASSLRWAEGPRPPEAF

CDR3 length: 13
V gene: TRBV19
CDR3 protein: ASSIQGTGLYEQY

CDR3 length: 13
V gene: TRBV19
CDR3 protein: ASTSTSGGKGEQY

CDR3 length: 13
V gene: TRBV7-8
CDR3 protein: ASSTQAGALYEQY

CDR3 length: 15
V gene: TRBV6-4
CDR3 protein: ASSDSAGGHPTDTQY

CDR3 length: 14
V gene: TRBV27
CDR3 protein: ASSSRQTGRNQPQH

CDR3 length: 15
V gene: TRBV13
CDR3 protein: ASSLGAGHLNTGELF

CDR3 length: 11
V gene: TRBV7-9
CDR3 protein: ASSLRVFDEQF

CDR3 length: 13
V gene: TRBV6-5
CDR3 protein: ASNPRQGSSYEQY

CDR3 length: 13
V gene: TRBV10-3
CDR3 protein: AISESPSGGREQY

CDR3 length: 15
V gene: TRBV9
CDR3 protein: ASSLFRGASSYNEQF

CDR3 length: 13
V gene: TRBV11-1
CDR3 protein: ASSLSQGGNTEAF

CDR3 length: 13
V gene: TRBV4-2
CDR3 protein: ASSQEAGGPYEQY

CDR3 length: 12
V gene: TRBV10-3
CDR3 protein: AIRTSGGALEQY

CDR3 length: 16
V gene: TRBV7-3
CDR3 protein: ASSTQGTRGGFLDEQF

CDR3 length: 12
V gene: TRBV6-1
CDR3 protein: ASSGDSPNTEAF

CDR3 length: 9
V gene: TRBV6-1
CDR3 protein: ASNYNSPLH

CDR3 length: 16
V gene: TRBV19
CDR3 protein: ASSTGTGPSSYNSPLH

CDR3 length: 14
V gene: TRBV6-5
CDR3 protein: ASSYSGTGGPYEQY

CDR3 length: 14
V gene: TRBV5-1
CDR3 protein: ASSPDVPRGEGGYT